This T cell receptor beta chain emerged from a study of blood T cell repertoires in COVID-19. The wider study: The study drew acute and convalescent COVID-19 samples from the United States, Italy and Spain. PBMCs, B-cell-depleted T cells, or T cells were the source of the cDNA or gDNA that made up the material.

Per the germline V gene, CDR1 is SGHNT and CDR2 is YYREEE (reference sequence). The CDR3 totals 15 residues. The V gene end was trimmed by 7 bases and the J gene end by 4 bases; junction bases not matched to a gene: 13. In the authors' workflow: Nucleated cell number was recorded as an estimate derived from reference gene primer amplification. Assay: immunoSEQ multiplex PCR; the TCRdb copy retains only in-frame clones and omits some. The V and J calls and clone size are taken from that table; D and trimming were inferred from the DNA. The sample consists of over 200,000 clones, around nine tenths of them appearing once.

The receptor was isolated from a woman aged 60-75 years with acute or convalescent COVID-19. What was sequenced was peripheral blood. V gene TRBV5-4 combines with J gene TRBJ1-2, with 7 positions matching TRBD1. The CDR3 region is CASRPTWTGSYGYTF. CDR3 DNA sequence: TGTGCCAGCCGACCGACCTGGACAGGAAGCTATGGCTACACCTTC.